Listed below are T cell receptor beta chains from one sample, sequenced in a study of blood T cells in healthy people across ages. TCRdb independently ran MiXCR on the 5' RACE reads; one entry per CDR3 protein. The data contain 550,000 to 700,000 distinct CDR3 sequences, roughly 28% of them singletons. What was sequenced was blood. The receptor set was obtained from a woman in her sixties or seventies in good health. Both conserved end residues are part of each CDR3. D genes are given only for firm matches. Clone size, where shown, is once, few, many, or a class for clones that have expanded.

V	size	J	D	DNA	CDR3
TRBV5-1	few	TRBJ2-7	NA	TGCGCCAGCAGCTACCTACAGGGGGAGGGGGAGCAGTACTTC	CASSYLQGEGEQYF
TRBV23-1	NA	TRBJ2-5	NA	TGCGCCAGCAGTCCAGGCCGGACATGTGCCTTAGATGAGACCCAGTACTTC	CASSPGRTCALDETQYF
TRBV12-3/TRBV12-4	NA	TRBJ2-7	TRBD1	TGTGCCAGCAGACCGGGACAGGGGGCTTCTTCTCTCTACGAGCAGTACTTC	CASRPGQGASSLYEQYF
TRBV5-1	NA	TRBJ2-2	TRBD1	TGCGCCAGCAGTTATTCCGGGACAGGCTCGAGGGGGGAGCTGTTTTTT	CASSYSGTGSRGELFF
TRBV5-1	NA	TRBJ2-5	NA	TGCGCCAGCAGCCCCTTCACATCCGGGCAAGAGACCCAGTACTTC	CASSPFTSGQETQYF
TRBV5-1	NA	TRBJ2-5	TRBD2	TGCGCCAGCAGCTTGGGGATAGCGGGGCGTGGAGAGACCCAGTACTTC	CASSLGIAGRGETQYF
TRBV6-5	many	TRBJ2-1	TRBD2	TGTGCCAGCAGCCGCGGGGGGGCCGTCGATGAGCAGTTCTTC	CASSRGGAVDEQFF
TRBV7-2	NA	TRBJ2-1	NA	TGTGCCAGCAGCTTCGGGGGTATCTCCTACAATGAGCAGTTCTTC	CASSFGGISYNEQFF
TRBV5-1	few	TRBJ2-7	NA	TGCGCCAGCAGCCCAGGTCCGGGCCCGAGCTCCTACGAGCAGTACTTC	CASSPGPGPSSYEQYF
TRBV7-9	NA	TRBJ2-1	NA	TGTGCCAGCAGCAGGAAAGGAGGGGGGGATTACAATGAGCAGTTCTTC	CASSRKGGGDYNEQFF
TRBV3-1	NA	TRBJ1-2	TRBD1	TGTGCCAGCAGCCAAGATCTCGTGACAGGGCAGGACTATGGCTACACCTTC	CASSQDLVTGQDYGYTF
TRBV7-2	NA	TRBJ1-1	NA	TGTGCCAGCAGCTTATTTGGATACACTGAAGCTTTCTTT	CASSLFGYTEAFF
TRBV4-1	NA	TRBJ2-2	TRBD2	TGCGCCAGCAGATTTAGCGGGGGAAACACCGGGGAGCTGTTTTTT	CASRFSGGNTGELFF
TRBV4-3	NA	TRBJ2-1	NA	TGCGCCAGCAGCCAAGAGAGGGGCAGGGTTAACAATGAGCAGTTCTTC	CASSQERGRVNNEQFF
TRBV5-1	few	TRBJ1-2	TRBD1	TGCGCCAGCAGCTTACAGGGGGCCCGAGGCTACACCTTC	CASSLQGARGYTF
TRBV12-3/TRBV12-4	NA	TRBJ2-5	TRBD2	TGTGCCAGCAGTTCTACTAGCGGGGGGCCACGAGAGACCCAGTACTTC	CASSSTSGGPRETQYF
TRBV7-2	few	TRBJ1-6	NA	TGTGCCAGCAGCTTAGTCTCTGGCAGGGGTTATTCACCCCTCCACTTT	CASSLVSGRGYSPLHF
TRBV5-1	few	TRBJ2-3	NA	TGCGCCAGCAGCTTGGTTCTAACTACCGGAGATACGCAGTATTTT	CASSLVLTTGDTQYF
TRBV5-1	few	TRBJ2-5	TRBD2	TGCGCCAGCAGCTCGAGACGAAGCGGGAGCCAAGAGACCCAGTACTTC	CASSSRRSGSQETQYF
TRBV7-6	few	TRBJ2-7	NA	TGTGCCAGCAGCTTAGGACTAGGTAACCACGAGCAGTACTTC	CASSLGLGNHEQYF
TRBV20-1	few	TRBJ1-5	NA	TGCAGTGCCTTTTTGGGGCAAATAAATAGCAATCAGCCCCAGCATTTT	CSAFLGQINSNQPQHF
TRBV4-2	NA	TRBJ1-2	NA	TGTGCCAGCAGCCCAGGGGACGGGCAGAACTATGGCTACACCTTC	CASSPGDGQNYGYTF
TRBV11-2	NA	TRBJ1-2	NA	TGTGCCAGCAGCTTAGACCGCAGCAGGTCTCGTCTCTCTGGCTACACCTTC	CASSLDRSRSRLSGYTF
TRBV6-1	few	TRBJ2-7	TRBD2	TGTGCCAGCAGTTGGACCGGGACTAGCGGGGCCAACTACGAGCAGTACTTC	CASSWTGTSGANYEQYF
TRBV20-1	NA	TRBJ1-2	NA	TGCAGTGCTTCCCCGAGGGGCTCGTATGGCTACACCTTC	CSASPRGSYGYTF
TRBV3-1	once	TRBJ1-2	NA	TGTGCCAGCAGCCAGGCCTGGGACGGCTACACCTTC	CASSQAWDGYTF
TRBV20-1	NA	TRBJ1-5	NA	TGCAGTGGAGGCCAGCCCCAGCATTTT	CSGGQPQHF
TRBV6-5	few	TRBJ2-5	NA	TGTGCCAGCAGTTACTCAAACACAGGGTTGTGGGAAGAGACCCAGTACTTC	CASSYSNTGLWEETQYF
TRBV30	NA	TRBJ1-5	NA	TGTGCCTGGAGTACACAGGGAGCGCAGCCCCAGCATTTT	CAWSTQGAQPQHF
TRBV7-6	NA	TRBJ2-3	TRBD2	TGTGCCAGCCGACGGACTAGCGGGGGGGAGGAGTACTTT	CASRRTSGGEEYF
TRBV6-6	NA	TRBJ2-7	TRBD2	TGTGCCAGCTCGGGTTATGTAGCGGGGGTGGCCTACGAGCAGTACTTC	CASSGYVAGVAYEQYF
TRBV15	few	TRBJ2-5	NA	TGTGCCACCAGCAGAGAGACGCTCGGACAAGAGACCCAGTACTTC	CATSRETLGQETQYF
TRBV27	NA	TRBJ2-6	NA	TGTGCCAGCGGAGGACACCCATTGTTCGCTGGGGCCAACGTCCTGACTTTC	CASGGHPLFAGANVLTF
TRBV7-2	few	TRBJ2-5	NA	TGTGCCAGCAGCTTGCTAGGTGGGGCGGAGACCCAGTACTTC	CASSLLGGAETQYF
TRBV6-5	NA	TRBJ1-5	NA	TGTGCCAGCAGTTACGGCCCGGGGGGAGATAGCAATCAACCCCAGCATTTT	CASSYGPGGDSNQPQHF
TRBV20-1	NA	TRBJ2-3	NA	TGCAGTGCTAACCCCCGCAGAACGCAGTATTTT	CSANPRRTQYF
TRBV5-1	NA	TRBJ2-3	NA	TGCGCCAGCAGCTTGGAATGGAATGAAAATACGCAGTATTTT	CASSLEWNENTQYF
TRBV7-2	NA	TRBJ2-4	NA	TGTGCCAGCAGTGCTAGCAGGTCTGGCAAAAACATTCAGTACTTC	CASSASRSGKNIQYF